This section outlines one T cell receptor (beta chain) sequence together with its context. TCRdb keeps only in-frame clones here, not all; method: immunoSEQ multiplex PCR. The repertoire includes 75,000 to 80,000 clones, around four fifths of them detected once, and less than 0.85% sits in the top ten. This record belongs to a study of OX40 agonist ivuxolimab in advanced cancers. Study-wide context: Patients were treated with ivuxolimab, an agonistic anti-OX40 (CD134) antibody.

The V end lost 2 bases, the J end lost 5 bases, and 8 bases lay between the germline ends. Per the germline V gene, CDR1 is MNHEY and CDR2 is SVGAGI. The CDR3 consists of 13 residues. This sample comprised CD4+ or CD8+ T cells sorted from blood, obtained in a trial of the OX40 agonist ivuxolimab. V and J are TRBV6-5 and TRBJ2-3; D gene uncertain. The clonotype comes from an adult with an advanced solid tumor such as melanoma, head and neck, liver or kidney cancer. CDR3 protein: CASSYDYGDTQYF. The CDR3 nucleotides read TGTGCCAGCAGTTACGATTACGGAGATACGCAGTATTTT.